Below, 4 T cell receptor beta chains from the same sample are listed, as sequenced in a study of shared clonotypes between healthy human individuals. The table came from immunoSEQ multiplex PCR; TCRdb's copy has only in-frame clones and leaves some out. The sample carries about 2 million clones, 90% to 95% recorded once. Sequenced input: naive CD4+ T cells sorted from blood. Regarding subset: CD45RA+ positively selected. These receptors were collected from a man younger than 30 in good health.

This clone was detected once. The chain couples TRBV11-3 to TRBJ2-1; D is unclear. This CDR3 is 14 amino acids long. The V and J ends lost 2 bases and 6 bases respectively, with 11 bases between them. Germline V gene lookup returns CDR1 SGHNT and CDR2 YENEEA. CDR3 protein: CASSLSSAINEQFF. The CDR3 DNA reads TGTGCCAGCAGCTTAAGCTCAGCGATCAATGAGCAGTTCTTC.

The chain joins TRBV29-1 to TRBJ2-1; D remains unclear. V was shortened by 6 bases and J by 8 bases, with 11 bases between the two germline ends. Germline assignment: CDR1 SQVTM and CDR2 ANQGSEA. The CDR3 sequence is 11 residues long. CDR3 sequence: CSVKTSHEQFF. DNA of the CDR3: TGCAGCGTAAAGACTTCCCATGAGCAGTTCTTC.

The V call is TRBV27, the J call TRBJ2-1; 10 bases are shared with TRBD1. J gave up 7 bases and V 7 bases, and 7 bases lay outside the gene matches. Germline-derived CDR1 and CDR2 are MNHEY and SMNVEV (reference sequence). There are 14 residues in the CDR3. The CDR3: CASKTGQGYNEQFF. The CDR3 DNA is TGTGCCAGCAAGACGGGACAGGGGTATAATGAGCAGTTCTTC.

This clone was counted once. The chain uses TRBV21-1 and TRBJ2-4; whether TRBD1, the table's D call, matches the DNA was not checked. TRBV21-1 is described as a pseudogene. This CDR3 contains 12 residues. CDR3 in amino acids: CASSKVRARRYF. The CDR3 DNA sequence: TGTGCCAGCAGCAAAGTCAGGGCCCGCCGGTACTTC.